Listed here are 4 T cell receptor beta chains from one sample, sequenced in a study of CD8+CD57+ T cells in acquired aplastic anemia. According to the study, genomic DNA was the template for TCR beta VDJ and CDR3 profiling. TCRdb called the reads again in MiXCR, with one record for every CDR3 protein. The sample lists 250,000 to 300,000 distinct CDR3 sequences, 55% to 65% seen once, with roughly 8% in the top ten. The sequencing sample was made of sorted CD4+, CD8+, or CD8+CD57+ T cells (not recorded which) from PBMCs. Receptor source: a human donor with severe aplastic anemia or a healthy control (not recorded which).

A remark on this clonotype: At one end, the junction sequence differs from germline, possibly due to a read error. This chain joins TRBV10-3 and TRBJ1-5; 9 bases are a match to TRBD1. CDR3 length: 15 amino acids. Germline V lookup: CDR1 ENHRY, CDR2 SYGVKD. The CDR3 sequence is CAISESLTGGQPQHF. In nucleotides, the CDR3 is TGTGCCATCAGCGAGTCGTTGACAGGGGGTCAGCCCCAGCATTTT.

The genes are TRBV10-3 and TRBJ1-1, with TRBD1 matching 7 bases. V lost 4 bases to trimming and J lost 0 bases; unmatched junction nucleotides: 8. The germline gives CDR1 ENHRY, CDR2 SYGVKD. The CDR3 is 16 amino acids. In DNA, the CDR3 is TGTGCCATCAGTGTTTCGACAGGGCAACTGAACACTGAAGCTTTCTTT. Its translation is CAISVSTGQLNTEAFF.

The chain joins TRBV2 to TRBJ1-6, with 8 nucleotides matching TRBD1. The CDR3 loop spans 16 amino acids. Trimming cost V 5 bases and J 11 bases; bases outside gene matches: 14. Germline V lookup: CDR1 SNHLY, CDR2 FYNNEI. The CDR3 DNA follows: TGTGCCAGCAGTAGGGGCTCCGGACAGGGCCCGCCACCCCTCCACTTT. It specifies CASSRGSGQGPPPLHF.

The V and J genes are TRBV24-1 and TRBJ1-4; tentative D call: TRBD1 (5 bases). Looked up from germline, CDR1 is KGHDR and CDR2 is SFDVKD. The CDR3 totals 12 residues. The V and J ends lost 4 bases and 12 bases respectively, with 11 bases between them. The CDR3 nucleotides are TGTGCCACCAGTGAAGGACACAACGAACTGTTTTTT. Translated: CATSEGHNELFF.